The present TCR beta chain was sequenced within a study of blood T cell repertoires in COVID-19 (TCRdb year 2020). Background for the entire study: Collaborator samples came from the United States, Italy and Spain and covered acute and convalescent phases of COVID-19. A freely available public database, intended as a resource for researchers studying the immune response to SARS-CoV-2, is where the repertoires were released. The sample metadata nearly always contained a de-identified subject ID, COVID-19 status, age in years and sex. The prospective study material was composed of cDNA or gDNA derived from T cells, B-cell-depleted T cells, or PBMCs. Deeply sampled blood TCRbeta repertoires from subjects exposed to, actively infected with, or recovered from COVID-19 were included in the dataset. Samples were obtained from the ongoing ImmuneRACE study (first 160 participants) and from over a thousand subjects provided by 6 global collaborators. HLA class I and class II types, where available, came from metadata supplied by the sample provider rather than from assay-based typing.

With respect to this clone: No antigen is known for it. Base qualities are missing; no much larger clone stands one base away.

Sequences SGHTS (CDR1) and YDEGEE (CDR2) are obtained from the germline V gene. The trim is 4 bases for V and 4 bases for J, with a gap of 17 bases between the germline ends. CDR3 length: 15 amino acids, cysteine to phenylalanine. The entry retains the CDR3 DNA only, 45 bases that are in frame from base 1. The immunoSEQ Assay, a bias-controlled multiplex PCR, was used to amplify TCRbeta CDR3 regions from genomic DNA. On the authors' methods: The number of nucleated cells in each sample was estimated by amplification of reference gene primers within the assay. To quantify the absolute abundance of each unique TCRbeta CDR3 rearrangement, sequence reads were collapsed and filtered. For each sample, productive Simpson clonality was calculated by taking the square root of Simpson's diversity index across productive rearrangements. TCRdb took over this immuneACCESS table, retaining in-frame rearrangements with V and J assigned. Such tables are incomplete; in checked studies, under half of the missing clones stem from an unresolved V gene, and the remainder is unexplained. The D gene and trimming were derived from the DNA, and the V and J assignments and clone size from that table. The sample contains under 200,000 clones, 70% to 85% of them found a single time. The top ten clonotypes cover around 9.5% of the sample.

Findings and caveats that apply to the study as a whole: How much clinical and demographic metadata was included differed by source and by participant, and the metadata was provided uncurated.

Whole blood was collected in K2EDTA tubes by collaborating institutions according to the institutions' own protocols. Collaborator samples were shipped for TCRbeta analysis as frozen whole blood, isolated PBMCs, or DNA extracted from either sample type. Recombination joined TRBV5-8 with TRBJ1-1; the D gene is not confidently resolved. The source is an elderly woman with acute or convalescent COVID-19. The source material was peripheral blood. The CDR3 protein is CASSPNYGIGTEAFF. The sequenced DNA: TGTGCCAGCAGCCCAAACTACGGGATTGGCACTGAAGCTTTCTTT.